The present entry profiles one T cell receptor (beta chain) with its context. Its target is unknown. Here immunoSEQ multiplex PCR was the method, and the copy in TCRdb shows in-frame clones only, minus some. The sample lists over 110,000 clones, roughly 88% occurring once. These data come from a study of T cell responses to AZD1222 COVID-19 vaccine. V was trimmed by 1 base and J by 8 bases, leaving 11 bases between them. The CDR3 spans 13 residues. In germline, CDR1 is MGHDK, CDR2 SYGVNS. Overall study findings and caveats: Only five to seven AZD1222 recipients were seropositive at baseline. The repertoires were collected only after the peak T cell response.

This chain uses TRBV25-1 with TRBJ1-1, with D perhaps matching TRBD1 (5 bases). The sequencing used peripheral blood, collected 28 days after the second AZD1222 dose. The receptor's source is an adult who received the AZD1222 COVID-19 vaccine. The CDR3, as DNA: TGTGCCAGCAGTGAATGGGTACCAGGGGAAGCTTTCTTT. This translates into CASSEWVPGEAFF.